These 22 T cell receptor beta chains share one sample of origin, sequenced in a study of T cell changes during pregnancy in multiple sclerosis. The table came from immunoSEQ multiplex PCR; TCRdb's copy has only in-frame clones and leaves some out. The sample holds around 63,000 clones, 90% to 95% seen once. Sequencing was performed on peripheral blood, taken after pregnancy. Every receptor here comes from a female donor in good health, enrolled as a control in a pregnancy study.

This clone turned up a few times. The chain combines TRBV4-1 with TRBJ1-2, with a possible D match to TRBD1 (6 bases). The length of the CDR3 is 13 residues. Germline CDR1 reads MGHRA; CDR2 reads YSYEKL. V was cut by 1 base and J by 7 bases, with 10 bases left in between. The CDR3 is CASSQGQAAGYTF. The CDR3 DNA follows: TGCGCCAGCAGCCAAGGACAGGCGGCTGGCTACACCTTC.

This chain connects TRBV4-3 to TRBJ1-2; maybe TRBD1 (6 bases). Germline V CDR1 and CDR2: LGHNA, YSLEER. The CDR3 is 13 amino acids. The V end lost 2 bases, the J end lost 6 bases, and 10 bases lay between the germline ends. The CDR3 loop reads CASSQRTVDGYTF. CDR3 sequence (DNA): TGCGCCAGCAGCCAAAGGACAGTCGATGGCTACACCTTC.

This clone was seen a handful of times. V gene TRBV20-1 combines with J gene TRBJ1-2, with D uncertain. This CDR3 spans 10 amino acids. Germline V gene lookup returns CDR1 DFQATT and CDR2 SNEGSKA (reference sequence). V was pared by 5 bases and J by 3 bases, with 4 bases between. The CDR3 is CSAPYYGYTF. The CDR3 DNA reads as TGCAGTGCTCCCTACTATGGCTACACCTTC.

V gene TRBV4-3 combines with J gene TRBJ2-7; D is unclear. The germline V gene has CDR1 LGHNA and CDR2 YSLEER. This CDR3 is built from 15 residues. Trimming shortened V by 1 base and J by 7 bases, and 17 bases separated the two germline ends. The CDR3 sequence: CASSQVLLESREQYF. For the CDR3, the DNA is TGCGCCAGCAGCCAAGTCCTTCTCGAGTCACGGGAGCAGTACTTC.

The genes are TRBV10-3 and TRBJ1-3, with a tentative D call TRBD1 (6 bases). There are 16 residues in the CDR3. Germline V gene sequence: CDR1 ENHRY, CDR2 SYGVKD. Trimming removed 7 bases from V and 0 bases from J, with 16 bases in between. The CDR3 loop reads CAINRGGSLSGNTIYF. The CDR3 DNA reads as TGTGCCATCAATAGGGGGGGCAGCCTCTCTGGAAACACCATATATTTT.

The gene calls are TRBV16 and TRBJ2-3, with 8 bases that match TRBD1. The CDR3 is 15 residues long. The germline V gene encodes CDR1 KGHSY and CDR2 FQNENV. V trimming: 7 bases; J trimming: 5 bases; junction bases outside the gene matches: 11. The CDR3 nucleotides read TGTGCCAGCACCATGCTGCAGGGGGCAGGAGATACGCAGTATTTT. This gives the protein CASTMLQGAGDTQYF.

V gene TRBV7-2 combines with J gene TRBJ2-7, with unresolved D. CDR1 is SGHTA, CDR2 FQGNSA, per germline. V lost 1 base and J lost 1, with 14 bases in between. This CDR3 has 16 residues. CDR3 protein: CASSLVPEASSYEQYF. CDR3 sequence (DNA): TGTGCCAGCAGCTTAGTCCCAGAGGCTAGTTCCTACGAGCAGTACTTC.

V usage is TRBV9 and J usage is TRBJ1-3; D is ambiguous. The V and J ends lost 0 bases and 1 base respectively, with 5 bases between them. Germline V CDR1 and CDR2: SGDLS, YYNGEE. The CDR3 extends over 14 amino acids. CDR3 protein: CASSVGRSGNTIYF. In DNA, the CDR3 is TGTGCCAGCAGCGTAGGCAGATCTGGAAACACCATATATTTT.

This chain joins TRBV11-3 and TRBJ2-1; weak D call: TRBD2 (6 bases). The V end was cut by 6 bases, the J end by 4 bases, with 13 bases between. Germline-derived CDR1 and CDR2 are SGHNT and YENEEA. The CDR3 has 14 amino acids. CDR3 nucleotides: TGTGCCAGCAGGGACGGGGGTCTATACAATGAGCAGTTCTTC. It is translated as CASRDGGLYNEQFF.

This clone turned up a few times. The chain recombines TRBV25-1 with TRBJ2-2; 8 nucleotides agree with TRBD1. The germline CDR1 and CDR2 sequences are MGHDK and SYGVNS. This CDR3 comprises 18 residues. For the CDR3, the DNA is TGTGCATCCCATGCCGGGACAGGTAGGGATAGGAACACCGGGGAGCTGTTTTTT. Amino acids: CASHAGTGRDRNTGELFF. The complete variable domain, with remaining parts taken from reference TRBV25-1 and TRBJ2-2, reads EADIYQTPRYLVIGTGKKITLECSQTMGHDKMYWYQQDPGMELHLIHYSYGVNSTEKGDLSSESTVSRIRTEHFPLTLESARPSHTSQYLCASHAGTGRDRNTGELFFGEGSRLTVL.

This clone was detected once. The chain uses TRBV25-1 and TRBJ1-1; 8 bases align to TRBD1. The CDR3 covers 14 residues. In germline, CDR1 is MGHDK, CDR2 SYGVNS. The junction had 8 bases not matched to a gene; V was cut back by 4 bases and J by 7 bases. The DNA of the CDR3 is TGTGCCAGCAGTGCCGCGGACAGGGCTTATGAAGCTTTCTTT. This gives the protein CASSAADRAYEAFF.

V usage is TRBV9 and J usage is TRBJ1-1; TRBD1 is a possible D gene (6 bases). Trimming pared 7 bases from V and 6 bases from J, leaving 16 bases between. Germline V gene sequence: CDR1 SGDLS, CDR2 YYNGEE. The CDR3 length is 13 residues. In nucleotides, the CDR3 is TGTGCCAGCGGGGGCGAGCAGGGAGCTGAAGCTTTCTTT. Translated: CASGGEQGAEAFF.

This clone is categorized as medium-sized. The CDR3 spells CASRQGSWGEAFF. DNA for the CDR3: TGTGCCAGTAGACAGGGGTCATGGGGTGAAGCTTTCTTT. The chain links TRBV19 to TRBJ1-1; 7 nucleotides align to TRBD1. The germline CDR1 and CDR2 sequences are LNHDA and SQIVND (reference sequence). This CDR3 comprises 13 residues. J lost 7 bases, V lost 6 bases, and 8 bases had no gene match. The complete variable domain, with remaining parts taken from reference TRBV19 and TRBJ1-1, reads DGGITQSPKYLFRKEGQNVTLSCEQNLNHDAMYWYRQDPGQGLRLIYYSQIVNDFQKGDIAEGYSVSREKKESFPLTVTSAQKNPTAFYLCASRQGSWGEAFFGQGTRLTVV.

CDR3 amino acids: CASSLVGGNTEAFF. CDR3 in DNA: TGTGCCAGCAGCTTAGTCGGCGGGAACACTGAAGCTTTCTTT. V usage is TRBV7-8 and J usage is TRBJ1-1; D unclear. Germline loops: CDR1 SGHVS, CDR2 FQNEAQ. The V and J ends lost 1 base and 1 base respectively, with 7 bases between them. The CDR3 runs to 14 residues.

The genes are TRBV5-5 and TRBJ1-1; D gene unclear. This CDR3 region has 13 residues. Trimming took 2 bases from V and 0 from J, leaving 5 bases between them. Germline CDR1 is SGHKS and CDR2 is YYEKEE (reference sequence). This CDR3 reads CASSFPMNTEAFF. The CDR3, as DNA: TGTGCCAGCAGCTTCCCCATGAACACTGAAGCTTTCTTT.

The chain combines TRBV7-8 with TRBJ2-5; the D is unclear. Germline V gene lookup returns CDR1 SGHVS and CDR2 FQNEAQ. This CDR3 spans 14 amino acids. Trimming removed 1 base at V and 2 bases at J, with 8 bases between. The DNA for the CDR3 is TGTGCCAGCAGCTTAGTGACAATACAAGAGACCCAGTACTTC. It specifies CASSLVTIQETQYF.

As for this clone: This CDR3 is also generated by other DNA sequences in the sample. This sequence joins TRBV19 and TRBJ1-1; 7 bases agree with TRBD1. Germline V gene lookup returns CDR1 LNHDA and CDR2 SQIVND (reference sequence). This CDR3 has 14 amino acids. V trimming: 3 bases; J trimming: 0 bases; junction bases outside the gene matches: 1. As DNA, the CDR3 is TGTGCCAGTAGTATTGACAGGGTGAACACTGAAGCTTTCTTT. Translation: CASSIDRVNTEAFF.

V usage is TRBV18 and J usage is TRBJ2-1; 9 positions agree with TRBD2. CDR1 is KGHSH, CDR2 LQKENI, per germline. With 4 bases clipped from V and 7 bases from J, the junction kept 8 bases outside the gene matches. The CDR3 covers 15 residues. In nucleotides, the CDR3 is TGTGCCAGCTCACGGGGACTAGCAGGGGGGAATGAGCAGTTCTTC. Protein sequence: CASSRGLAGGNEQFF.

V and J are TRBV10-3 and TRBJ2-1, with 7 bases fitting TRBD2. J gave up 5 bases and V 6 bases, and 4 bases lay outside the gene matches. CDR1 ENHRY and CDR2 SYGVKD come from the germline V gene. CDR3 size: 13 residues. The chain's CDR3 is CAISRDYHNEQFF. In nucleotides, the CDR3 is TGTGCCATCAGCAGGGACTACCACAATGAGCAGTTCTTC.

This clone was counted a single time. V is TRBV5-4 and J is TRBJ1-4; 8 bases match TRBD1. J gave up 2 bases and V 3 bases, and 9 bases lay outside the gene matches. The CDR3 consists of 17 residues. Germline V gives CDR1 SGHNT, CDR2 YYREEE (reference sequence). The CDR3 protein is CASSSDRGGPTNEKLFF. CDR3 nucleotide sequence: TGTGCCAGCAGCTCAGACAGGGGAGGGCCTACTAATGAAAAACTGTTTTTT.

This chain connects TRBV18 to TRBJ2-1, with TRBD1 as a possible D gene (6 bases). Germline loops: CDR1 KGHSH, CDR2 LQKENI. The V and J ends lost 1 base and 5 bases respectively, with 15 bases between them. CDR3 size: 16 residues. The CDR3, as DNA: TGTGCCAGCTCACCACGGTCAGGGGCGCTAGACAATGAGCAGTTCTTC. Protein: CASSPRSGALDNEQFF.

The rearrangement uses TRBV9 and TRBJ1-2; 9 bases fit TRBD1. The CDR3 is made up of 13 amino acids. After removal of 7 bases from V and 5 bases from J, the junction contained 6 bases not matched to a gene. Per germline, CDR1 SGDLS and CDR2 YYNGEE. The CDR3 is CASRDRETYGYTF. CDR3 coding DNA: TGTGCCAGCCGGGACAGGGAAACATATGGCTACACCTTC.